This passage covers 2 T cell receptor beta chains from one sample sequenced in a study of regulatory T cells in long-lasting Graves disease. Documented time point: newly diagnosed GD, antithyroid drugs for less than 3 months. RNA from PBMCs was the source of the TCR library. Building of the TCR beta libraries involved iRepertoire HTBI primers and Arm-PCR of CDR3 regions. TCRdb processed the multiplex PCR reads anew with MiXCR; each CDR3 protein has one entry. The sample consists of about 440,000 distinct CDR3 sequences, about 16% of them appearing once. The sample was also linked to a second study, of T cells in Graves' hyperthyroidism and ophthalmopathy.

The sequenced sample was peripheral blood mononuclear cells (PBMCs), obtained at new diagnosis, from a patient treated with antithyroid drugs. Receptor source: a woman aged 25-40 years with Graves disease.

This clonotype was counted only a few times. The V and J genes are TRBV7-2 and TRBJ2-2; D gene unclear. CDR1 and CDR2 (germline): SGHTA, FQGNSA. The CDR3 spans 13 residues. The V end lost 6 bases, the J end lost 6 bases, and 11 bases lay between the germline ends. As DNA, the CDR3 is TGTGCCAGCAGGTGGATTGGGCCCGGGGAGCTGTTTTTT. As protein: CASRWIGPGELFF.

This clonotype came up many times. The rearrangement uses TRBV29-1 and TRBJ2-1; 8 nucleotides align to TRBD2. The germline CDR1 and CDR2 sequences are SQVTM and ANQGSEA. J gave up 10 bases and V 2 bases, and 4 bases lay outside the gene matches. The CDR3 totals 12 residues. CDR3 amino acids: CSVESGGEEQFF. Written as DNA, the CDR3 is TGCAGCGTTGAAAGCGGGGGCGAAGAGCAGTTCTTC.